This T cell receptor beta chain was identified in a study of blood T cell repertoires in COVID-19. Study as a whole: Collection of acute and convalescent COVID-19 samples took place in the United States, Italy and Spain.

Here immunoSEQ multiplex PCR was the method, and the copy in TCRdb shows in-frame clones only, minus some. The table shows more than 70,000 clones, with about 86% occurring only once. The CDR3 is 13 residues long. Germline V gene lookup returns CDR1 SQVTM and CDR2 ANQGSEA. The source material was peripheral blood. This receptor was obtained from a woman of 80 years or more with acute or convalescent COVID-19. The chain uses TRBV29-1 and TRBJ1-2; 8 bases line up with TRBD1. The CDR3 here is CAGEAGGLRGYTF. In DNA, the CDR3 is TGCGCCGGGGAGGCAGGGGGCTTAAGAGGCTACACCTTC.